The 20 T cell receptor beta chains below all came from one sample that was sequenced in a study of blood T cell repertoires in COVID-19. Assay used: immunoSEQ multiplex PCR; TCRdb lists only in-frame clones, some missing. The sample holds around 140,000 clones; over 70% are singletons and the top ten take roughly 35%. Sequencing used peripheral blood. Source of these receptors: a man between 50 and 59 years old who had recovered from COVID-19.

This clone was detected only once. The V and J genes are TRBV6-5 and TRBJ1-4; D may be TRBD1 (6 bases). The CDR3 runs to 14 residues. V lost 0 bases and J lost 8, with 10 bases in between. The germline V gene has CDR1 MNHEY and CDR2 SVGAGI. In DNA, the CDR3 is TGTGCCAGCAGTTACTCGCGGGGGCAGGAAAAACTGTTTTTT. This encodes CASSYSRGQEKLFF.

The CDR3 region is CASSDTGGTDYGYTF. Here the CDR3 DNA reads TGTGCCAGCAGCGATACAGGGGGCACGGACTATGGCTACACCTTC. The chain is built from TRBV9 and TRBJ1-2, with 9 bases lining up with TRBD1. With V trimmed by 3 bases and J by 3 bases, 6 bases remained unmatched. Germline lookup yields CDR1 SGDLS and CDR2 YYNGEE. CDR3 length: 15 amino acids.

This clone was observed a single time. The genes are TRBV2 and TRBJ1-2; 7 nucleotides match TRBD1. J lost 4 bases, V lost 6 bases, and 5 bases had no gene match. Germline-derived CDR1 and CDR2 are SNHLY and FYNNEI. CDR3 size: 13 residues. The CDR3 loop reads CASRGDRSYGYTF. The CDR3 nucleotides read TGTGCCAGCAGGGGGGACAGAAGCTATGGCTACACCTTC.

The genes are TRBV4-2 and TRBJ2-3; 9 nucleotides line up with TRBD2. CDR1 is LGHNA and CDR2 is YNFKEQ in the germline V gene. This CDR3 is built from 17 residues. With V trimmed by 0 bases and J by 4 bases, 8 bases remained unmatched. This chain's CDR3 is CASSQDGAGGFADTQYF. The CDR3 region has the DNA TGTGCCAGCAGCCAAGATGGAGCGGGGGGTTTCGCAGATACGCAGTATTTT.

The chain has TRBV6-1 and TRBJ2-7; 10 bases match TRBD1. Germline lookup yields CDR1 MNHNS and CDR2 SASEGT. The CDR3 has 15 amino acids. Trimming cost V 6 bases and J 5 bases; bases outside gene matches: 10. The CDR3 here is CASRSPGTGVNEQYF. The CDR3, as DNA: TGTGCCAGCAGAAGTCCGGGGACAGGGGTGAACGAGCAGTACTTC.

The chain is built from TRBV5-1 and TRBJ2-2; TRBD2 might be the D (6 bases). Per the germline V gene, CDR1 is SGHRS and CDR2 is YFSETQ. This CDR3 region has 14 residues. The ends were cut back, 7 bases at V and 2 bases at J, with 12 bases in the middle. CDR3 residues: CASQPGLNTGELFF. In DNA form, the CDR3 reads TGCGCCAGCCAACCGGGACTTAACACCGGGGAGCTGTTTTTT.

The J gene is TRBJ1-2, the V gene TRBV19; 9 bases are shared with TRBD1. Unmatched junction bases numbered 4, after V lost 4 bases and J lost 4 bases. The CDR3 spans 14 residues. From germline, CDR1 is LNHDA and CDR2 SQIVND (reference sequence). This CDR3 reads CASSRDRVGYGYTF. The CDR3 DNA is TGTGCCAGTAGTAGGGACAGGGTCGGCTATGGCTACACCTTC.

The chain combines TRBV12-5 with TRBJ1-1; 10 nucleotides line up with TRBD1. V lost 7 bases and J lost 0; bases outside the gene matches: 5. This CDR3 contains 15 residues. Germline lookup yields CDR1 LGHNT and CDR2 FRNRAP. The CDR3 bases are TGTGCTAGTGACACAGGGACAGGGGTGAACACTGAAGCTTTCTTT. It codes for CASDTGTGVNTEAFF. Drawing the rest from reference TRBV12-5 and TRBJ1-1, the complete variable domain is DARVTQTPRHKVTEMGQEVTMRCQPILGHNTVFWYRQTMMQGLELLAYFRNRAPLDDSGMPKDRFSAEMPDATLATLKIQPSEPRDSAVYFCASDTGTGVNTEAFFGQGTRLTVV.

The V and J genes are TRBV7-2 and TRBJ1-6; TRBD1 matches 8 bases. The CDR3 sequence is 16 residues long. The germline gives CDR1 SGHTA, CDR2 FQGNSA. V lost 4 bases, J lost 10 bases, and 12 bases stayed unmatched. As DNA, the CDR3 is TGTGCCAGCAGCTCCGCCCCTGGACAGGGAGGGTCACCCCTCCACTTT. Translation gives CASSSAPGQGGSPLHF.

V gene TRBV9 combines with J gene TRBJ2-3, with TRBD2 identical over 9 bases. V lost 4 bases and J lost 0; bases outside the gene matches: 12. CDR3 length: 18 residues. The V gene's germline CDR1 is SGDLS and CDR2 YYNGEE. The CDR3, as DNA: TGTGCCAGCAGCCCTTTCGGTGAGCGGGGGGAAAGCACAGATACGCAGTATTTT. Protein product: CASSPFGERGESTDTQYF.

J is TRBJ2-5 and V is TRBV7-2, with a tentative D call TRBD2 (6 bases). Germline V gene data show CDR1 as SGHTA and CDR2 as FQGNSA. Trimming left V 1 base short and J 6 bases short, with 15 bases between. This CDR3 is built from 15 residues. The DNA of the CDR3 is TGTGCCAGCAGCTTAGGGGTAGCGGAAACCAAGACCCAGTACTTC. It is translated as CASSLGVAETKTQYF.

The sample holds many counts of this clone. This chain connects TRBV7-6 to TRBJ2-7, with 8 positions matching TRBD1. Germline trimming cut 1 base from V and 5 bases from J; bases unmatched to any gene: 10. The CDR3 spans 16 residues. Germline CDR1 and CDR2: SGHVS and FNYEAQ. CDR3 nucleotide sequence: TGTGCCAGCAGCTTAGAGCCCACAGGGGGAATCCACGAGCAGTACTTC. This codes for CASSLEPTGGIHEQYF.

The V and J genes are TRBV19 and TRBJ2-2, with D perhaps TRBD2 (7 bases). Per the germline V gene, CDR1 is LNHDA and CDR2 is SQIVND (reference sequence). The germline V and J ends were trimmed by 1 base and 5 bases, with 14 bases remaining between them. This CDR3 is built from 16 residues. The DNA for the CDR3 is TGTGCCAGTAGTATAGGAGGGGGGGCCCGGACCGGGGAGCTGTTTTTT. Amino acid sequence: CASSIGGGARTGELFF. Using reference TRBV19 and TRBJ2-2 for the parts outside the CDR3, the full variable domain is DGGITQSPKYLFRKEGQNVTLSCEQNLNHDAMYWYRQDPGQGLRLIYYSQIVNDFQKGDIAEGYSVSREKKESFPLTVTSAQKNPTAFYLCASSIGGGARTGELFFGEGSRLTVL.

This sequence joins TRBV19 and TRBJ2-7, with TRBD1 matching 8 bases. Germline CDR1 is LNHDA and CDR2 is SQIVND (reference sequence). The J segment lost 6 bases and the V segment lost 10 bases, leaving 11 bases of the junction unmatched. This CDR3 is 13 amino acids long. CDR3 in amino acids: CATSIQGAVEQYF. In nucleotides, the CDR3 is TGTGCCACCTCGATCCAGGGGGCTGTCGAGCAGTACTTC.

This clone has only one observation. The chain combines TRBV5-4 with TRBJ2-2; 7 bases are a match to TRBD1. The trim removed 4 bases at V and 5 bases at J, leaving 2 bases unmatched. Germline V gene lookup returns CDR1 SGHNT and CDR2 YYREEE (reference sequence). There are 13 residues in the CDR3. The CDR3 DNA follows: TGTGCCAGCAGCACCAGGGGGACCGGGGAGCTGTTTTTT. This gives the protein CASSTRGTGELFF.

This clone was observed a single time. V and J are TRBV6-5 and TRBJ2-7, with 8 bases lining up with TRBD2. Losses at the gene ends were 4 bases for V and 7 bases for J; bases not matched to a gene: 3. The CDR3 runs to 12 residues. Germline CDR1 is MNHEY and CDR2 is SVGAGI. CDR3 residues: CASSSRGGEQYF. The CDR3 nucleotides read TGTGCCAGCAGTTCCCGCGGGGGGGAGCAGTACTTC.

The chain's CDR3 is CATGQGAYTGELFF. The CDR3 coding sequence is TGTGCCACGGGACAGGGGGCTTACACCGGGGAGCTGTTTTTT. The chain joins TRBV19 to TRBJ2-2; TRBD1 matches at 12 bases. The CDR3 extends over 14 amino acids. Germline V gene data show CDR1 as LNHDA and CDR2 as SQIVND (reference sequence). With V trimmed by 10 bases and J by 3 bases, 3 bases remained unmatched.

CDR3 DNA sequence: TGTGCCAGCAGCTTAGGAGGTGGATGGGTGCAGCCCCAGCATTTT. It codes for CASSLGGGWVQPQHF. The chain links TRBV7-2 to TRBJ1-5; no firm D call. Per germline, CDR1 SGHTA and CDR2 FQGNSA. There are 15 residues in the CDR3. Trimming shortened V by 1 base and J by 7 bases, and 14 bases separated the two germline ends.

The chain is built from TRBV6-1 and TRBJ1-1; 9 bases are a match to TRBD1. The germline V gene has CDR1 MNHNS and CDR2 SASEGT. The CDR3 runs 15 residues. Trimming removed 2 bases from V and 4 bases from J; junction bases left unmatched: 5. CDR3 sequence reads: CASSERQGVITEAFF. The DNA for the CDR3 is TGTGCCAGCAGTGAACGACAGGGGGTGATCACTGAAGCTTTCTTT.

This chain joins TRBV18 and TRBJ2-5; 9 bases line up with TRBD1. The germline V gene encodes CDR1 KGHSH and CDR2 LQKENI. V shed 5 bases, J shed 2 bases, and the junction held 3 bases outside the gene matches. CDR3 length: 14 amino acids. The CDR3 is CASSTGTGQETQYF. The DNA of the CDR3 is TGTGCCAGCTCAACCGGGACAGGGCAAGAGACCCAGTACTTC.